Listed below are T cell receptor beta chains from one sample, sequenced in a study of human T cells and chemical hapten exposure. TCRdb passed the RACE reads through MiXCR, listing each CDR3 protein once. The repertoire includes 380,000 or so distinct CDR3 sequences, about 4.4% of them detected once, and around 2.3% sits in the top ten. This material consisted of whole blood, taken in connection with sensitization to the hapten diphenylcyclopropenone (DPC). These receptor sequences come from a woman between 45 and 60 years old with alopecia areata. Some clones in this sample may be carry-over from other donors' samples. The CDR3 runs from the conserved cysteine through the conserved F or W. A D gene is named only where the DNA matches it firmly. The size field is filled for only some rows; it gives once, few, many or a size class.

clone_size j_call d_call v_call cdr3_aa cdr3_nt
many TRBJ2-5 TRBD2 TRBV10-2 CASSEWGIAGETQYF TGCGCCAGCAGTGAGTGGGGAATAGCGGGGGAGACCCAGTACTTC
many TRBJ2-7 TRBD2 TRBV7-8 CASSLFAGATYEQYF TGTGCCAGCAGCTTATTCGCGGGAGCAACCTACGAGCAGTACTTC
few TRBJ2-3 . TRBV15 CATSRDQGDTQYF TGTGCCACCAGCAGAGATCAGGGAGATACGCAGTATTTT
many TRBJ2-3 . TRBV11-2 CASSLSYDTTQYF TGTGCCAGCAGCTTATCTTACGATACTACGCAGTATTTT
. TRBJ1-6 . TRBV4-1 CASSQRGDFLNSPLHF TGCGCCAGCAGCCAACGTGGGGACTTTCTGAATTCACCCCTCCACTTT
. TRBJ1-4 TRBD1 TRBV12-3/TRBV12-4 CASSPGRTGDNEKLFF TGTGCCAGCAGCCCCGGGCGGACAGGAGATAATGAAAAACTGTTTTTT
many TRBJ1-1 . TRBV12-3/TRBV12-4 CASSLQGGGTEAFF TGTGCCAGCAGTCTCCAGGGAGGAGGAACTGAAGCTTTCTTT
many TRBJ2-4 TRBD2 TRBV4-3 CASSHELAGAKNIQYF TGCGCCAGCAGCCACGAACTAGCGGGAGCCAAAAACATTCAGTACTTC
many TRBJ2-3 . TRBV6-5 CASSYESRRVDTQYF TGTGCCAGCAGTTACGAGAGCCGCCGGGTGGATACGCAGTATTTT
few TRBJ1-1 . TRBV5-5 CASSHDSSTEAFF TGTGCCAGCAGCCACGACAGTTCAACTGAAGCTTTCTTT
many TRBJ1-1 . TRBV28 CASSSPGLNTEAFF TGTGCCAGCAGTTCCCCGGGTTTGAACACTGAAGCTTTCTTT
. TRBJ1-2 . TRBV7-9 CASSLITGFYGYTF TGTGCCAGCAGCTTAATTACAGGGTTCTATGGCTACACCTTC
. TRBJ2-7 TRBD1 TRBV28 CASSYRDSINEQYF TGTGCCAGCAGTTACCGGGACAGCATCAACGAGCAGTACTTC
few TRBJ2-3 TRBD2 TRBV12-3/TRBV12-4 CASSPTVSGGPDTQYF TGTGCCAGCAGTCCTACGGTGAGCGGGGGCCCAGATACGCAGTATTTT
. TRBJ2-7 . TRBV9 CASSVGANSPGQYF TGTGCCAGCAGCGTAGGGGCCAATTCACCGGGGCAGTACTTC
. TRBJ2-7 TRBD2 TRBV6-2/TRBV6-3 CASRGTSAAGYEQYF TGTGCCAGCAGGGGGACTAGCGCGGCGGGGTACGAGCAGTACTTC
. TRBJ1-1 TRBD1 TRBV20-1 CSAGTATEAFF TGCAGTGCCGGGACAGCCACTGAAGCTTTCTTT
. TRBJ2-1 TRBD2 TRBV29-1 CSVVFGAGSPNEQFF TGCAGCGTTGTGTTTGGAGCGGGATCCCCCAATGAGCAGTTCTTC